The 31 T cell receptor beta chains below were found in one sample sequenced in a study of chemoradiotherapy in HPV16-positive cancers. TCRdb's table, derived via immunoSEQ multiplex PCR, lists solely in-frame clones and lacks some. The data show around 13,000 clones, less than 75% seen once. Sampling was done from a patient who underwent chemoradiotherapy. The receptors originated from a human donor with HPV-associated anogenital cancer.

This chain uses TRBV9 with TRBJ2-2; D is unresolved. Germline CDR1 is SGDLS and CDR2 is YYNGEE. V was pared by 0 bases and J by 0 bases, with 6 bases between. CDR3 length equals 15 residues. The CDR3 here is CASSVGHANTGELFF. CDR3 nucleotide sequence: TGTGCCAGCAGCGTAGGACACGCGAACACCGGGGAGCTGTTTTTT.

CDR3: CASSVGHGFEQYF. The CDR3 bases are TGTGCCAGCAGCGTGGGACACGGCTTTGAGCAGTACTTC. The rearrangement links TRBV11-2 to TRBJ2-7; D may be TRBD1 (6 bases). The V end was cut by 5 bases, the J end by 7 bases, with 15 bases between. Germline V gene lookup returns CDR1 SGHAT and CDR2 FQNNGV. This CDR3 contains 13 residues.

V and J are TRBV7-2 and TRBJ1-4, with D tentatively TRBD1 (6 bases). V gave up 3 bases and J gave up 6 bases, with 14 bases separating them. Germline V lookup: CDR1 SGHTA, CDR2 FQGNSA. The CDR3 is made up of 15 amino acids. CDR3 in DNA: TGTGCCAGCAGCTTGGGAGGGGGGTTGTATGAAAAACTGTTTTTT. Translating gives CASSLGGGLYEKLFF. The full variable domain, completed using reference TRBV7-2 and TRBJ1-4, is GAGVSQSPSNKVTEKGKDVELRCDPISGHTALYWYRQSLGQGLEFLIYFQGNSAPDKSGLPSDRFSAERTGGSVSTLTIQRTQQEDSAVYLCASSLGGGLYEKLFFGSGTQLSVL.

The chain couples TRBV6-1 to TRBJ1-5; D unresolved. The length of the CDR3 is 14 residues. V shed 8 bases and J shed 3 bases, with 14 bases lying between them. CDR1 is MNHNS, CDR2 SASEGT, per germline. The CDR3 is CASVQGASNQPQHF. For the CDR3, the DNA is TGTGCCAGCGTCCAAGGTGCGTCCAATCAGCCCCAGCATTTT.

This clone was seen only a few times. The gene calls are TRBV30 and TRBJ1-4, with a weak D call TRBD1 (6 bases). V lost 4 bases and J 3 bases, leaving 15 bases between the germline ends. The CDR3 has 15 residues. CDR1 and CDR2 (germline): GTSNPN, SVGIG (reference sequence). The CDR3 bases are TGTGCCTGGACCAGGGGCGCGGGGCCTAATGAAAAACTGTTTTTT. It is translated as CAWTRGAGPNEKLFF.

The gene calls are TRBV11-2 and TRBJ1-5; D possibly corresponds to TRBD1 (5 bases). The CDR3 covers 17 residues. Germline V gene sequence: CDR1 SGHAT, CDR2 FQNNGV. V lost 4 bases and J 3 bases, leaving 19 bases between the germline ends. The CDR3 is CASSSYRLPGPNQPQHF. The DNA for the CDR3 is TGTGCCAGCAGCTCTTATAGACTCCCGGGGCCCAATCAGCCCCAGCATTTT.

To note about this clone: This sample includes further DNA sequences coding for the same CDR3. The chain carries TRBV6-1 and TRBJ2-1; 8 bases fit TRBD2. Germline CDR1 is MNHNS and CDR2 is SASEGT. V trimming: 9 bases; J trimming: 1 base; junction bases outside the gene matches: 5. The CDR3 consists of 14 residues. The CDR3: CASSRGGSYNEQFF. The CDR3 nucleotides read TGTGCCAGTTCACGGGGGGGGTCCTACAATGAGCAGTTCTTC.

The J gene is TRBJ1-5, the V gene TRBV5-8, with D possibly matching TRBD1 (5 bases). The V gene lost 4 bases and the J gene lost 0 bases, with 14 bases spanning the gap. CDR1 and CDR2 from the germline V gene are SGHTS and YDEGEE. The CDR3 contains 16 residues. CDR3 nucleotides: TGTGCCAGCAGCCTAGGGGCTCAGTTTAGCAATCAGCCCCAGCATTTT. Its protein is CASSLGAQFSNQPQHF.

The chain recombines TRBV28 with TRBJ2-7; 10 bases map to TRBD1. The CDR3 consists of 16 residues. The junction had 7 bases not matched to a gene; V was cut back by 3 bases and J by 2 bases. The germline gives CDR1 MDHEN, CDR2 SYDVKM. CDR3 sequence: CASSFIGTGVTYEQYF. CDR3 bases: TGTGCCAGCAGTTTCATAGGGACAGGGGTAACCTACGAGCAGTACTTC.

The CDR3: CASSLRTSGSRSEQFF. The CDR3 nucleotides read TGTGCCAGCTCACTTCGGACTAGCGGGAGTAGAAGTGAGCAGTTCTTC. V usage is TRBV18 and J usage is TRBJ2-1; 13 bases agree with TRBD2. V was clipped by 4 bases and J by 9 bases; unmatched bases: 9. There are 16 residues in the CDR3. The germline V gene has CDR1 KGHSH and CDR2 LQKENI.

The chain uses TRBV10-3 and TRBJ1-5; no firm D call. Trimming took off 0 bases at V and 0 bases at J, with 9 bases between the two ends. Germline V gene lookup returns CDR1 ENHRY and CDR2 SYGVKD. The CDR3 runs to 16 residues. This CDR3 is CAISESKGNSNQPQHF. The CDR3 region has the DNA TGTGCCATCAGTGAGTCGAAAGGGAATAGCAATCAGCCCCAGCATTTT.

In nucleotides, the CDR3 is TGTGCCAGCAGCCGTACTGTACTGGGCGGTGGCACCGGGGAGCTGTTTTTT. Protein sequence: CASSRTVLGGGTGELFF. The chain employs TRBV5-5 and TRBJ2-2; D unclear. This CDR3 spans 17 amino acids. Trimming took 4 bases from V and 4 from J, leaving 20 bases between them. CDR1 and CDR2 (germline): SGHKS, YYEKEE (reference sequence).

The J gene is TRBJ2-7, the V gene TRBV19; D possibly uses TRBD1 or TRBD2 (5 bases each). CDR3 length equals 14 residues. Per germline, CDR1 LNHDA and CDR2 SQIVND (reference sequence). The V gene lost 5 bases and the J gene lost 2 bases, with 13 bases spanning the gap. This chain's CDR3 is CASSYGDPTYEQYF. In DNA form, the CDR3 reads TGTGCCAGTAGTTACGGGGACCCAACCTACGAGCAGTACTTC. The complete variable domain, with remaining parts taken from reference TRBV19 and TRBJ2-7, reads DGGITQSPKYLFRKEGQNVTLSCEQNLNHDAMYWYRQDPGQGLRLIYYSQIVNDFQKGDIAEGYSVSREKKESFPLTVTSAQKNPTAFYLCASSYGDPTYEQYFGPGTRLTVT.

This chain joins TRBV7-2 and TRBJ2-4; D is undetermined. V lost 5 bases and J 7 bases, leaving 18 bases between the germline ends. The CDR3 covers 15 residues. In germline, CDR1 is SGHTA, CDR2 FQGNSA. The CDR3 bases are TGTGCCAGCAGCCCTCGAGGACCCACCGGCAACATTCAGTACTTC. The encoded protein is CASSPRGPTGNIQYF.

J is TRBJ1-1 and V is TRBV27; D might be TRBD1 (5 bases). The CDR3 runs 16 residues. Deletions cut 10 bases from V and 3 bases from J, with 24 bases between. CDR1 is MNHEY and CDR2 is SMNVEV in the germline V gene (reference sequence). The DNA of the CDR3 is TGTGCCACCCTCCCAACCCCGGGCAGACAGTACACTGAAGCTTTCTTT. It specifies CATLPTPGRQYTEAFF.

The CDR3 bases are TGTGCCACTCGACAGGGCGAGGCTTGGACTTTC. This gives the protein CATRQGEAWTF. The chain links TRBV19 to TRBJ2-6; 7 positions agree with TRBD1. The CDR3 totals 11 residues. J was trimmed by 18 bases and V by 10 bases; bases with no gene match: 12. Per the germline V gene, CDR1 is LNHDA and CDR2 is SQIVND (reference sequence).

The chain recombines TRBV7-2 with TRBJ2-2; the match to TRBD1 covers 7 bases. With 3 bases clipped from V and 5 bases from J, the junction kept 9 bases outside the gene matches. The CDR3 covers 16 residues. Germline CDR1 reads SGHTA; CDR2 reads FQGNSA. CDR3 sequence reads: CASSFNRGRRTGELFF. DNA of the CDR3: TGTGCCAGCAGCTTCAACAGGGGACGGAGAACCGGGGAGCTGTTTTTT.

The gene calls are TRBV29-1 and TRBJ2-5, with 7 bases lining up with TRBD2. CDR1 SQVTM and CDR2 ANQGSEA come from the germline V gene. The CDR3 extends over 11 amino acids. J lost 7 bases, V lost 3 bases, and 2 bases had no gene match. The CDR3 spells CSVDPGGTQYF. The CDR3 DNA is TGCAGCGTTGACCCGGGAGGGACCCAGTACTTC.

V usage is TRBV7-9 and J usage is TRBJ2-7, with TRBD1 matching over 8 bases. The CDR3 is 16 residues long. V dropped 5 bases and J dropped 1; count of bases not matched to a gene: 10. The germline CDR1 and CDR2 sequences are SEHNR and FQNEAQ (reference sequence). DNA for the CDR3: TGTGCCAGCAGCACTGACCGGGACAGGATTTCCTACGAGCAGTACTTC. Translating it yields CASSTDRDRISYEQYF.

The chain links TRBV4-3 to TRBJ2-1, with a tentative D call TRBD2 (5 bases). The V end lost 0 bases, the J end lost 6 bases, and 6 bases lay between the germline ends. CDR1 and CDR2 from the germline V gene are LGHNA and YSLEER. CDR3 size: 13 residues. The CDR3 sequence is CASSQDAGNEQFF. CDR3 coding DNA: TGCGCCAGCAGCCAAGATGCGGGCAATGAGCAGTTCTTC.

The chain recombines TRBV5-5 with TRBJ2-7; D not resolved. Trimming stripped 4 bases from V and 0 bases from J, with 17 bases between. Germline V gene data show CDR1 as SGHKS and CDR2 as YYEKEE (reference sequence). This CDR3 comprises 16 residues. CDR3 protein: CASSATRLVSSYEQYF. In DNA form, the CDR3 reads TGTGCCAGCAGCGCCACAAGGCTTGTTAGCTCCTACGAGCAGTACTTC.

This clone was seen a handful of times. The CDR3 region is CASSWGQDGEQFF. The CDR3 DNA follows: TGTGCCAGCAGCTGGGGACAGGATGGTGAGCAGTTCTTC. The chain employs TRBV7-2 and TRBJ2-1, with TRBD1 matching 8 bases. CDR3 length: 13 amino acids. V lost 4 bases, J lost 9 bases, and 5 bases stayed unmatched. The germline V gene encodes CDR1 SGHTA and CDR2 FQGNSA. The full variable domain, its missing parts supplied by reference TRBV7-2 and TRBJ2-1, is GAGVSQSPSNKVTEKGKDVELRCDPISGHTALYWYRQSLGQGLEFLIYFQGNSAPDKSGLPSDRFSAERTGGSVSTLTIQRTQQEDSAVYLCASSWGQDGEQFFGPGTRLTVL.

This clone was counted a few times. This chain links TRBV2 with TRBJ1-4; possible D gene TRBD1, 5 bases. From germline, CDR1 is SNHLY and CDR2 FYNNEI. There are 12 residues in the CDR3. V was shortened by 4 bases and J by 14 bases, with 14 bases between the two germline ends. The CDR3 DNA follows: TGTGCCAGCAGTGCCGGACACAGTCTCCTGTTTTTT. Encoded protein: CASSAGHSLLFF. The variable domain in full, with the rest retrieved from reference TRBV2 and TRBJ1-4, is EPEVTQTPSHQVTQMGQEVILRCVPISNHLYFYWYRQILGQKVEFLVSFYNNEISEKSEIFDDQFSVERPDGSNFTLKIRSTKLEDSAMYFCASSAGHSLLFFGSGTQLSVL.

V and J are TRBV29-1 and TRBJ2-2, with 7 bases lining up with TRBD1. The CDR3 sequence is 13 residues long. V shed 6 bases, J shed 0 bases, and the junction held 1 base outside the gene matches. Germline CDR1 reads SQVTM; CDR2 reads ANQGSEA. CDR3 region: CSVTGTNTGELFF. The CDR3 nucleotides read TGCAGCGTGACAGGGACGAACACCGGGGAGCTGTTTTTT.

The V call is TRBV28, the J call TRBJ1-4; no clear D. V lost 6 bases and J lost 6, with 14 bases in between. The CDR3 has 14 residues. CDR1 is MDHEN and CDR2 is SYDVKM in the germline V gene. The CDR3: CASSRSGVDEKLFF. CDR3 in DNA: TGTGCCAGCAGCCGGAGTGGTGTAGATGAAAAACTGTTTTTT.

The rearrangement links TRBV5-1 to TRBJ1-1; D is ambiguous. The CDR3 sequence is 16 residues long. CDR1 is SGHRS, CDR2 YFSETQ, per germline. Trimming shortened V by 0 bases and J by 4 bases, and 16 bases separated the two germline ends. The CDR3 sequence is CASSLAAGFAVTEAFF. CDR3 coding DNA: TGCGCCAGCAGCTTGGCGGCAGGCTTCGCTGTCACTGAAGCTTTCTTT. Full variable domain (rest looked up from reference TRBV5-1 and TRBJ1-1): KAGVTQTPRYLIKTRGQQVTLSCSPISGHRSVSWYQQTPGQGLQFLFEYFSETQRNKGNFPGRFSGRQFSNSRSEMNVSTLELGDSALYLCASSLAAGFAVTEAFFGQGTRLTVV.

The count of this clone is one. V is TRBV7-6 and J is TRBJ2-5; D unclear. Trimming left V 4 bases short and J 2 bases short, with 5 bases between. Germline V gene data show CDR1 as SGHVS and CDR2 as FNYEAQ. The CDR3 length is 12 residues. CDR3 nucleotide sequence: TGTGCCAGCAGCTCCACACAAGAGACCCAGTACTTC. Translation gives CASSSTQETQYF. Combining the CDR3 with reference TRBV7-6 and TRBJ2-5 gives the whole variable domain GAGVSQSPRYKVTKRGQDVALRCDPISGHVSLYWYRQALGQGPEFLTYFNYEAQQDKSGLPNDRFSAERPEGSISTLTIQRTEQRDSAMYRCASSSTQETQYFGPGTRLLVL.

This clone has a single count. V gene TRBV27 combines with J gene TRBJ2-7; D uncertain. V was pared by 8 bases and J by 1 base, with 15 bases between. This CDR3 spans 14 amino acids. Per the germline V gene, CDR1 is MNHEY and CDR2 is SMNVEV (reference sequence). Here the CDR3 DNA reads TGTGCCAGCTCGATAGGCGGACCTTCCTACGAGCAGTACTTC. Encoded protein: CASSIGGPSYEQYF.

The rearrangement joins TRBV19 to TRBJ2-7; a weak D match, TRBD1 (6 bases). The V gene lost 5 bases and the J gene lost 0 bases, with 20 bases spanning the gap. The CDR3 runs 17 residues. CDR1 is LNHDA, CDR2 SQIVND, per germline (reference sequence). In DNA, the CDR3 is TGTGCCAGTAGTGCCAGGGGTTGGGAGCGGAGCTCCTACGAGCAGTACTTC. Translation gives CASSARGWERSSYEQYF.

The rearrangement links TRBV18 to TRBJ1-4; 8 bases match TRBD1. The germline V gene has CDR1 KGHSH and CDR2 LQKENI. The junction had 6 bases not matched to a gene; V was cut back by 2 bases and J by 10 bases. The CDR3 extends over 14 amino acids. The CDR3 DNA is TGTGCCAGCTCACCAAAGGACAGGGTCGGAAAACTGTTTTTT. It translates to CASSPKDRVGKLFF.

This clone was counted a few times. The chain joins TRBV27 to TRBJ1-5; no reliable D call. V dropped 2 bases and J dropped 6 bases, with 14 bases sitting between them. Germline CDR1 is MNHEY and CDR2 is SMNVEV (reference sequence). This CDR3 comprises 15 residues. The CDR3 region is CASSLGSGDSQPQHF. CDR3 DNA sequence: TGTGCCAGCAGTTTAGGCTCCGGGGATTCTCAGCCCCAGCATTTT.